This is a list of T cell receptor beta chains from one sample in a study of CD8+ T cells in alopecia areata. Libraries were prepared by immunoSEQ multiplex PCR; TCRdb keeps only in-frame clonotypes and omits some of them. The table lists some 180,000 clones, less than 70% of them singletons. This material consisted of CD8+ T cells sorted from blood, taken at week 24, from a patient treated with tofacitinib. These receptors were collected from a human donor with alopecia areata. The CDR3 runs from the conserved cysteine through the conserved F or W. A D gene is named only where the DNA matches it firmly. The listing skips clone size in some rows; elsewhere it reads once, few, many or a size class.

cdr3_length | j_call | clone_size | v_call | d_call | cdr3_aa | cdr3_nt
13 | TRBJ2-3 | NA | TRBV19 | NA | CASSRSSTDTQYF | TGTGCCAGTAGTAGAAGCTCCACAGATACGCAGTATTTT
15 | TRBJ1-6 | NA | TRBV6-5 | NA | CASSYDRGDNSPLHF | TGTGCCAGCAGTTACGATCGGGGGGATAATTCACCCCTCCACTTT
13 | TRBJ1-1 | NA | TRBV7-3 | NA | CASSWGSDTEAFF | TGTGCCAGCAGCTGGGGGTCGGACACTGAAGCTTTCTTT
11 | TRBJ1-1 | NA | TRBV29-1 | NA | CSVQGSTEAFF | TGCAGCGTCCAGGGGTCCACTGAAGCTTTCTTT
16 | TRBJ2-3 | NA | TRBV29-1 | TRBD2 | CSVELAGGTSTDTQYF | TGCAGCGTTGAACTAGCGGGGGGCACTAGCACAGATACGCAGTATTTT
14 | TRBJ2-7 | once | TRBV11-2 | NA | CASSQAGIAHEQYF | TGTGCCAGCAGCCAGGCAGGGATTGCCCACGAGCAGTACTTC
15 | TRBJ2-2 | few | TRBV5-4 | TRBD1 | CASSSGTGNTGELFF | TGTGCCAGCAGCTCAGGGACAGGCAACACCGGGGAGCTGTTTTTT
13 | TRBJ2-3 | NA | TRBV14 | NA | CASSQEPHDTQYF | TGTGCCAGCAGCCAAGAACCACACGATACGCAGTATTTT
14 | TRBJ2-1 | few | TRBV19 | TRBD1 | CASKIGQGGNEQFF | TGTGCCAGCAAAATTGGACAGGGGGGAAATGAGCAGTTCTTC
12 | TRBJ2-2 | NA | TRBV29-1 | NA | CSAAAGTGELFF | TGCAGCGCAGCGGCGGGGACCGGGGAGCTGTTTTTT
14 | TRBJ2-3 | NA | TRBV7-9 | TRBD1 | CASSTGGRSDTQYF | TGTGCCAGCAGTACAGGGGGCAGGTCAGATACGCAGTATTTT
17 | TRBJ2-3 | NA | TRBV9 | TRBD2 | CASSATSGRTSTDTQYF | TGTGCCAGCAGCGCGACTAGCGGTAGGACTAGCACAGATACGCAGTATTTT
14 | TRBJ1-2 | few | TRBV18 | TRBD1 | CASSPDRGLDGYTF | TGTGCCAGCTCACCCGACAGGGGATTGGATGGCTACACCTTC
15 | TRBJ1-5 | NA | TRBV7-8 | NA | CASSPSGSTNQPQHF | TGTGCCAGCAGCCCCTCAGGATCTACAAATCAGCCCCAGCATTTT
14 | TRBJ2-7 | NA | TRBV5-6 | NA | CASSPATGYYEQYF | TGTGCCAGCAGCCCGGCCACAGGGTACTACGAGCAGTACTTC
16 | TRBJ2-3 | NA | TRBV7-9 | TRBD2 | CASSRELAGGRDTQYF | TGTGCCAGCAGCCGCGAACTAGCGGGGGGGCGAGATACGCAGTATTTT
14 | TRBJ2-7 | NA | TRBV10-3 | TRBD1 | CAITDRDIAYEQYF | TGTGCCATCACCGACAGGGATATCGCCTACGAGCAGTACTTC
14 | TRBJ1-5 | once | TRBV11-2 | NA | CASSYDPGDQPQHF | TGTGCCAGCAGCTACGACCCTGGGGATCAGCCCCAGCATTTT
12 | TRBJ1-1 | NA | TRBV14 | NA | CASSPGNTEAFF | TGTGCCAGCAGCCCCGGGAACACTGAAGCTTTCTTT
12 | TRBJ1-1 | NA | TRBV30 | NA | CAWSPVNTEAFF | TGTGCCTGGAGTCCGGTTAACACTGAAGCTTTCTTT
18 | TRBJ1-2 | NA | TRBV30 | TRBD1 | CAWSGTGTGEDLGSGYTF | TGTGCCTGGAGTGGGACCGGGACAGGGGAAGATTTGGGGAGTGGCTACACCTTC
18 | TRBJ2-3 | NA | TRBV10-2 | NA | CASRAGTGGGEGTDTQYF | TGCGCCAGCAGAGCCGGGACTGGGGGCGGAGAGGGCACAGATACGCAGTATTTT
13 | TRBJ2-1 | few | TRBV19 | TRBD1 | CASSIGTGDEQFF | TGTGCCAGTAGTATAGGGACAGGTGATGAGCAGTTCTTC
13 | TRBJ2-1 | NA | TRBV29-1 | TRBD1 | CSAQDRDYNEQFF | TGCAGCGCCCAGGACAGGGACTACAATGAGCAGTTCTTC
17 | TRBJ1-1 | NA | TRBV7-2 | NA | CASSQEFSPSKNTEAFF | TGCGCCAGCAGCCAAGAATTCAGCCCCAGCAAGAACACTGAAGCTTTCTTT
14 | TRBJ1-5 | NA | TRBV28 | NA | CASHRQGRGQPQHF | TGTGCCAGCCACAGGCAGGGAAGGGGTCAGCCCCAGCATTTT
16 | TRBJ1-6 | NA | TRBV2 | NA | CASSVQGIRGNSPLHF | TGTGCCAGCAGTGTTCAGGGGATTCGGGGTAATTCACCCCTCCACTTT
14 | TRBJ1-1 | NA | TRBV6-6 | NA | CASRNEVLSTEAFF | TGTGCCAGCAGAAACGAGGTCCTGAGTACTGAAGCTTTCTTT
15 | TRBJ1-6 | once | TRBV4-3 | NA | CASSQVWQEMAPLHF | TGCGCCAGCAGCCAAGTGTGGCAGGAGATGGCACCCCTCCACTTT
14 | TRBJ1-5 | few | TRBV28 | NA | CASTQTYSNQPQHF | TGTGCCAGCACGCAGACTTATAGCAATCAGCCCCAGCATTTT
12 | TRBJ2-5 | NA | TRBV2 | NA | CASIQGGETQYF | TGTGCCAGCATCCAGGGAGGAGAGACCCAGTACTTC
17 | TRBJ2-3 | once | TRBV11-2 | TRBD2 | CASSLKSSGGITDTQYF | TGTGCCAGCAGCTTAAAGTCGAGCGGGGGGATCACAGATACGCAGTATTTT
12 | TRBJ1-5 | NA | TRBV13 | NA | CASSQSGQPQHF | TGTGCCAGCAGCCAATCGGGTCAGCCCCAGCATTTT
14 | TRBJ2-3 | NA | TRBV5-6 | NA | CASGGLRSTDTQYF | TGTGCCAGCGGAGGGCTGCGAAGCACAGATACGCAGTATTTT
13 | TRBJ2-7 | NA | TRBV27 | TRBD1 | CASSYRGPYEQYF | TGTGCCAGCAGTTACAGGGGGCCTTACGAGCAGTACTTC
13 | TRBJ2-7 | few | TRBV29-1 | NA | CSVGAQSSYEQYF | TGCAGCGTTGGGGCCCAGAGCTCCTACGAGCAGTACTTC
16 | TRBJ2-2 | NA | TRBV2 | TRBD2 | CATTPTSGGGTGELFF | TGTGCCACCACCCCAACTAGCGGGGGAGGCACCGGGGAGCTGTTTTTT
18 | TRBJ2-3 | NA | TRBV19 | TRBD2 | CASWGGGAPLPSPDTQYF | TGTGCCAGTTGGGGCGGGGGGGCCCCTCTCCCGTCCCCAGATACGCAGTATTTT
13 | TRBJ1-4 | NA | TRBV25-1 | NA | CASTGTWGEKLFF | TGTGCCAGCACCGGGACCTGGGGTGAAAAACTGTTTTTT
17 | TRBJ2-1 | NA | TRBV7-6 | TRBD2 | CASSSLSGGTSYNEQFF | TGTGCCAGCAGCTCCCTCTCCGGGGGGACTTCCTACAATGAGCAGTTCTTC
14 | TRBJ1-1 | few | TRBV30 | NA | CAWTAGGAGTEAFF | TGTGCCTGGACCGCTGGGGGGGCTGGAACTGAAGCTTTCTTT
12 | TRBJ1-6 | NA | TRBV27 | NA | CASSSNNSPLHF | TGTGCCAGCAGTTCAAATAATTCACCCCTCCACTTT
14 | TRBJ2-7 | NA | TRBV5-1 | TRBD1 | CASRSGTGGYEQYF | TGCGCCAGCAGAAGTGGGACAGGGGGCTACGAGCAGTACTTC
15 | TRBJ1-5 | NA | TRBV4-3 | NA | CASSQDRGDTQPQHF | TGCGCCAGCAGCCAAGATCGAGGGGATACTCAGCCCCAGCATTTT
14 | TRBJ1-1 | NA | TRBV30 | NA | CAWSVTHGGTEAFF | TGTGCCTGGAGTGTGACCCACGGGGGGACTGAAGCTTTCTTT
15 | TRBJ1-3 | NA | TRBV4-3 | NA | CASSQDRISGNTIYF | TGCGCCAGCAGCCAAGACAGGATCTCTGGAAACACCATATATTTT
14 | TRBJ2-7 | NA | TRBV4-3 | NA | CASSQAHEGYEQYF | TGCGCCAGCAGCCAAGCCCATGAGGGTTACGAGCAGTACTTC
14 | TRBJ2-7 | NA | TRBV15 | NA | CATSSGSRPYEQYF | TGTGCCACCAGCAGTGGCAGCCGTCCCTACGAGCAGTACTTC
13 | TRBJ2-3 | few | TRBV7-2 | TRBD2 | CAAGGANTDTQYF | TGTGCTGCGGGGGGGGCGAACACAGATACGCAGTATTTT
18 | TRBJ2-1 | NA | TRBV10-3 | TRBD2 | CAISSPGLAGQSYNEQFF | TGTGCCATCAGCAGCCCGGGACTAGCGGGGCAATCCTACAATGAGCAGTTCTTC
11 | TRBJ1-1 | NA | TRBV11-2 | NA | CASSSGYEAFF | TGTGCCAGCAGTTCAGGGTATGAAGCTTTCTTT
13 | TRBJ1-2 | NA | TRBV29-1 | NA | CSVEDTGGYGYTF | TGCAGCGTTGAAGATACCGGGGGCTATGGCTACACCTTC
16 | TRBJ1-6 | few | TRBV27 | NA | CASSSPGEGRGSPLHF | TGTGCCAGCAGTTCCCCTGGGGAGGGGCGCGGGTCACCCCTCCACTTT
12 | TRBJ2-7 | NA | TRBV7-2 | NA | CASSPGDYEQYF | TGTGCCAGCAGCCCGGGAGACTACGAGCAGTACTTC
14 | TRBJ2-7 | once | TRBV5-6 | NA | CASSYQEAYYEQYF | TGTGCCAGCAGCTACCAGGAGGCATACTACGAGCAGTACTTC
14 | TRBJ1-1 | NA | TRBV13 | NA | CASSPDGENTEAFF | TGTGCCAGCAGCCCGGACGGAGAGAACACTGAAGCTTTCTTT
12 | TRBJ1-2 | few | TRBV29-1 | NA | CSVAAGDYGYTF | TGCAGCGTTGCAGCCGGGGACTATGGCTACACCTTC
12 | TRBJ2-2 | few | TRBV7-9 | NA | CASSYRPGELFF | TGTGCCAGCAGCTATAGACCCGGGGAGCTGTTTTTT
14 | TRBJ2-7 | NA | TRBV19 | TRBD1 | CASSMGTGGSEQYF | TGTGCCAGTAGTATGGGGACAGGGGGAAGCGAGCAGTACTTC
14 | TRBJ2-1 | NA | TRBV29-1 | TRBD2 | CSVIAGGPYNEQFF | TGCAGCGTTATAGCGGGGGGGCCCTACAATGAGCAGTTCTTC